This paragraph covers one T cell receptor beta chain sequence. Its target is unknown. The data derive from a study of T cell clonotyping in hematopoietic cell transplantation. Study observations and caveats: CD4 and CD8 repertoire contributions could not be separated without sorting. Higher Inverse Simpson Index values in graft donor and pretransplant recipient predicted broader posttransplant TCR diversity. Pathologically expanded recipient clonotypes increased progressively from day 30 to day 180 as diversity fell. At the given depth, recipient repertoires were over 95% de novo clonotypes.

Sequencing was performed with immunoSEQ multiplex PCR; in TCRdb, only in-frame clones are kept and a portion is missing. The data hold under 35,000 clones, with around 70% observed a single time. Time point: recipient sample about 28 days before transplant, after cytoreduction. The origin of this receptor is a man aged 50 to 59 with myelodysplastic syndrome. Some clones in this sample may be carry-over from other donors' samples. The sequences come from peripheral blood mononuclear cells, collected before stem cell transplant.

The CDR3 region is CAWKLAGTYEQYF. In DNA, the CDR3 is TGTGCCTGGAAGTTGGCGGGAACCTACGAGCAGTACTTC. The chain has TRBV30 and TRBJ2-7; D might be TRBD2 (6 bases). Per the germline V gene, CDR1 is GTSNPN and CDR2 is SVGIG (reference sequence). Trimming removed 4 bases from V and 2 bases from J, with 12 bases in between. The CDR3 extends over 13 amino acids.